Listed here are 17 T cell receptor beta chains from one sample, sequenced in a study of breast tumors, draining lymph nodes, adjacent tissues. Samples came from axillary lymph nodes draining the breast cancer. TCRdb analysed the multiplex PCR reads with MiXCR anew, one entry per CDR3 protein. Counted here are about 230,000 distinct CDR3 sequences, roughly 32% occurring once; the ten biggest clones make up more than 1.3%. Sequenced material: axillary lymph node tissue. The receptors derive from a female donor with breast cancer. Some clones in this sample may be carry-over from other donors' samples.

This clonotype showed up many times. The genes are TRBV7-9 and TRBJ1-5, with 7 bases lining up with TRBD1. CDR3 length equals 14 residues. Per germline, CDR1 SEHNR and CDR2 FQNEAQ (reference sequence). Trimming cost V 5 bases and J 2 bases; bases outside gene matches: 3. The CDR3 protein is CASSVTGGNQPQHF. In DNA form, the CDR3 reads TGTGCCAGCAGCGTTACAGGGGGCAATCAGCCCCAGCATTTT.

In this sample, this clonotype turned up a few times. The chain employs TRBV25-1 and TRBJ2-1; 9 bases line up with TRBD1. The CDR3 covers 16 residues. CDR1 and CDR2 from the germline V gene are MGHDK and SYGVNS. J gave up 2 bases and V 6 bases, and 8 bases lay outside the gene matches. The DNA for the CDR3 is TGTGCCAGCAGCGGCTGGACAGGGGAAACCTACAATGAGCAGTTCTTC. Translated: CASSGWTGETYNEQFF.

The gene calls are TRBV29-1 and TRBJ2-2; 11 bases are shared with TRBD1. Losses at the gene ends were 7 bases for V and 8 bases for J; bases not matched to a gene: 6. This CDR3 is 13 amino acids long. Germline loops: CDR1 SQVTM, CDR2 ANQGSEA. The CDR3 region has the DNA TGCAGCGCATCGGACAGGGGGCTAGGGGAGCTGTTTTTT. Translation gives CSASDRGLGELFF.

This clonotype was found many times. CDR3 loop: CASSWGLAAEETQYF. The CDR3 nucleotides read TGCGCCAGCAGCTGGGGACTAGCGGCTGAAGAGACCCAGTACTTC. The chain has TRBV5-1 and TRBJ2-5, with TRBD2 matching 11 bases. Germline loops: CDR1 SGHRS, CDR2 YFSETQ. The junction had 4 bases not matched to a gene; V was cut back by 3 bases and J by 3 bases. The CDR3 is 15 residues long.

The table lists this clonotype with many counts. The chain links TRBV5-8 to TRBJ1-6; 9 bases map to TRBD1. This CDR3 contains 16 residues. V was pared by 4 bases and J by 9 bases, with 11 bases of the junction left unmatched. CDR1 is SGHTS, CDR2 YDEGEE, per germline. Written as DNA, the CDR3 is TGTGCCAGCAGCAACCCCCGGGACAGGGCTAGTTCACCCCTCCACTTT. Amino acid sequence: CASSNPRDRASSPLHF. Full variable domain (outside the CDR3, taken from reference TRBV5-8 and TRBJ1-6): EAGVTQSPTHLIKTRGQQATLRCSPISGHTSVYWYQQALGLGLQFLLWYDEGEERNRGNFPPRFSGRQFPNYSSELNVNALELEDSALYLCASSNPRDRASSPLHFGNGTRLTVT.

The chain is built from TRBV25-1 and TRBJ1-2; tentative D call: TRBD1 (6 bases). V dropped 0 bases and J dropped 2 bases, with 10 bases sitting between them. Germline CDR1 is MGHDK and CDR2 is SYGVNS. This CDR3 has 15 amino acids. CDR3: CASSEYGQGNYGYTF. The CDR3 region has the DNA TGTGCCAGCAGTGAATATGGGCAGGGGAACTATGGCTACACCTTC.

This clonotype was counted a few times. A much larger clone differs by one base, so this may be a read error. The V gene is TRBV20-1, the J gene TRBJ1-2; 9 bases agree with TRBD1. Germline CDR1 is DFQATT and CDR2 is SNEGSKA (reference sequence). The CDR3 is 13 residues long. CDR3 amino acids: CSAPGQGFYAYTF. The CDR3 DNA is TGCAGTGCACCAGGACAGGGGTTTTATGCCTACACCTTC.

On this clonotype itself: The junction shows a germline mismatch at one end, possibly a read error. The CDR3 nucleotides read TGCGCCGGCAGCTCTATGGTCGATGAGCAGCTCTTC. This encodes CAGSSMVDEQLF. The chain joins TRBV5-1 to TRBJ2-1; D is unclear. The germline CDR1 and CDR2 sequences are SGHRS and YFSETQ. The CDR3 is made up of 12 amino acids.

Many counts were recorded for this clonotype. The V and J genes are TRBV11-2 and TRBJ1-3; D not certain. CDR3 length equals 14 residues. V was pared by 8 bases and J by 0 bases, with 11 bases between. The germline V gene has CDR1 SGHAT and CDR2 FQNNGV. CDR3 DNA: TGTGCCAGCTTCGGGCCGAACTCTGGAAACACCATATATTTT. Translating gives CASFGPNSGNTIYF.

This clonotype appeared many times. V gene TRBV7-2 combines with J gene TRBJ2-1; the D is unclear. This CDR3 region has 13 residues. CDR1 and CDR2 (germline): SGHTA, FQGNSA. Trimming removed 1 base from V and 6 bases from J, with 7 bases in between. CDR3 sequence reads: CASSLGVANEQFF. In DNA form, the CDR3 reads TGTGCCAGCAGCTTAGGGGTCGCCAATGAGCAGTTCTTC.

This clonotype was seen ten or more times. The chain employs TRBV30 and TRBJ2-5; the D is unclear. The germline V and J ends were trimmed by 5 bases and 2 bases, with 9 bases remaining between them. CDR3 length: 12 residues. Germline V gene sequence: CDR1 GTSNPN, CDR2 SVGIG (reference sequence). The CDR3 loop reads CAWARKQETQYF. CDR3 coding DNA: TGTGCCTGGGCAAGGAAGCAAGAGACCCAGTACTTC.

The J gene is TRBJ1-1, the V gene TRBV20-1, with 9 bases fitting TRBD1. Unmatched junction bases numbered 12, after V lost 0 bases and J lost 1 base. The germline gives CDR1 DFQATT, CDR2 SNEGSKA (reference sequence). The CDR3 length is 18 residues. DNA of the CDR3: TGCAGTGCTAGAGAGGCTGGACAGGGGCCAGGGGGGAACACTGAAGCTTTCTTT. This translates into CSAREAGQGPGGNTEAFF.

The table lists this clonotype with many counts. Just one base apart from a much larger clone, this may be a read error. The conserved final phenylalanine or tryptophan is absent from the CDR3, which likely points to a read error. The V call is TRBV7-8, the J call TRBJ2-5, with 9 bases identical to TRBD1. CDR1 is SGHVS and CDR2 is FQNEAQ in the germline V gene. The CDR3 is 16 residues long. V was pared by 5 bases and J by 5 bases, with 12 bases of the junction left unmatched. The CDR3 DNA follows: TGTGCCAGCAGCCCGCAACACTCGGGACAGGGTGAGACCCAGTACCTC. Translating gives CASSPQHSGQGETQYL.

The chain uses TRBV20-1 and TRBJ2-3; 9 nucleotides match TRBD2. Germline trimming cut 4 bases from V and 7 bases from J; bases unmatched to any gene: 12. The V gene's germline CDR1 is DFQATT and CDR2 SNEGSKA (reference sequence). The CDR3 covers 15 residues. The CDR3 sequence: CSAKRLAGVSYTQYF. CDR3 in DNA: TGCAGTGCTAAACGTTTAGCGGGAGTGTCATATACGCAGTATTTT.

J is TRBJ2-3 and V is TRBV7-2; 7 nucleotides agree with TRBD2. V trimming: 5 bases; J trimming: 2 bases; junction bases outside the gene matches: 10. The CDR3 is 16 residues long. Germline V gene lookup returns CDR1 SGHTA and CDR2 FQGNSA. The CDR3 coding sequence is TGTGCCAGCAGCCTTACTAGCGTGATGATCACAGATACGCAGTATTTT. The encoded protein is CASSLTSVMITDTQYF.

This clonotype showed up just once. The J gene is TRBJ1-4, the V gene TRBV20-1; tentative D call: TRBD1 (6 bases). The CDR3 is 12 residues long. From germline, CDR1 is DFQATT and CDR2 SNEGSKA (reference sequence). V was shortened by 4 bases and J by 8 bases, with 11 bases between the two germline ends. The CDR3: CSAKGGEEKLFF. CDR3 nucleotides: TGCAGTGCTAAGGGGGGGGAGGAAAAACTGTTTTTT.

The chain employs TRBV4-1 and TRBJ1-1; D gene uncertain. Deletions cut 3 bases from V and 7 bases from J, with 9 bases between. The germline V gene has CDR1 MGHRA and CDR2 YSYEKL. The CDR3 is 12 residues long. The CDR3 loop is CASSQDGREAFF. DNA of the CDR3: TGCGCCAGCAGCCAGGACGGACGTGAAGCTTTCTTT.